These 29 T cell receptor beta chains share one sample of origin, sequenced in a study of beta chain features in type 1 diabetes. Investigators reverse transcribed all isolated RNA, so they sequenced expressed TCRB transcripts. Some clones are missing from TCRdb's copy, which holds only in-frame ones; the method was immunoSEQ multiplex PCR. The sample gives 640,000 or so clones, roughly 12% of which show up once; 0.02% to 0.025% is in the top ten. Study findings and constraints: Significant though moderate, a shortening of TCRB CDR3s appeared in all four CD4+ subsets of Type 1 diabetes patients.

The antigens for these receptors are not known. The sequenced material came from naive CD4+ T cells from blood. Receptors originate from a man aged 18 to 29 with type 1 diabetes.

On this clone itself: This sample also contains other DNA sequences that code for the same CDR3. The CDR3 sequence is CASSGQMNTEAFF. In nucleotides, the CDR3 is TGTGCCAGCAGCGGACAGATGAACACTGAAGCTTTCTTT. The chain combines TRBV2 with TRBJ1-1; weak D call: TRBD1 (6 bases). CDR1 and CDR2 from the germline V gene are SNHLY and FYNNEI. This CDR3 is built from 13 residues. Deletions cut 6 bases from V and 0 bases from J, with 8 bases between.

This chain uses TRBV5-4 with TRBJ1-5; 7 nucleotides match TRBD1. This CDR3 spans 15 amino acids. Germline V gene sequence: CDR1 SGHNT, CDR2 YYREEE (reference sequence). V gave up 1 base and J gave up 6 bases; unmatched junction bases: 7. The CDR3 spells CASSLQTGFGQPQHF. Here the CDR3 DNA reads TGTGCCAGCAGCTTGCAGACAGGGTTTGGTCAGCCCCAGCATTTT.

Concerning this clone: This CDR3 is also generated by other DNA sequences in the sample. This rearrangement joins TRBV5-4 to TRBJ2-5; 8 bases match TRBD2. The germline CDR1 and CDR2 sequences are SGHNT and YYREEE (reference sequence). The junction had 0 bases not matched to a gene; V was cut back by 0 bases and J by 5 bases. There are 13 residues in the CDR3. The CDR3 DNA sequence: TGTGCCAGCAGCTTGGCGGGAGGGGAGACCCAGTACTTC. Translating gives CASSLAGGETQYF.

This clone was found a few times. The chain links TRBV11-2 to TRBJ2-1; D is unresolved. Trimming took off 5 bases at V and 7 bases at J, with 9 bases between the two ends. The CDR3 is 12 amino acids. Germline V CDR1 and CDR2: SGHAT, FQNNGV. CDR3 sequence (DNA): TGTGCCAGCAGCCCGACCCTAAATGAGCAGTTCTTC. Residues: CASSPTLNEQFF. Together with reference TRBV11-2 and TRBJ2-1, the CDR3 gives the full variable domain: EAGVAQSPRYKIIEKRQSVAFWCNPISGHATLYWYQQILGQGPKLLIQFQNNGVVDDSQLPKDRFSAERLKGVDSTLKIQPAKLEDSAVYLCASSPTLNEQFFGPGTRLTVL.

This clone was seen a few times. The V call is TRBV4-1, the J call TRBJ1-5, with 8 bases that match TRBD1. Germline V gene sequence: CDR1 MGHRA, CDR2 YSYEKL. The CDR3 loop spans 16 amino acids. J lost 1 base, V lost 0 bases, and 2 bases had no gene match. This CDR3 is CASSQEGDRSNQPQHF. The DNA for the CDR3 is TGCGCCAGCAGCCAAGAAGGGGACAGGAGCAATCAGCCCCAGCATTTT.

This clone was seen only a few times. The V and J genes are TRBV27 and TRBJ1-6; D call uncertain. CDR1 and CDR2 from the germline V gene are MNHEY and SMNVEV (reference sequence). V shed 6 bases and J shed 16 bases, with 19 bases lying between them. CDR3 length equals 13 residues. The CDR3 bases are TGTGCCAGCAGCCAAATACCGGTGGTAAATCTCCACTTT. As protein: CASSQIPVVNLHF.

J is TRBJ2-1 and V is TRBV4-2; tentative D call: TRBD1 (5 bases). The CDR3 sequence is 15 residues long. V was shortened by 0 bases and J by 5 bases, with 11 bases between the two germline ends. Germline V lookup: CDR1 LGHNA, CDR2 YNFKEQ. The CDR3 sequence is CASSQEWGQHNEQFF. The DNA of the CDR3 is TGTGCCAGCAGCCAAGAATGGGGCCAGCACAATGAGCAGTTCTTC.

This chain uses TRBV2 with TRBJ1-5; D is unresolved. The length of the CDR3 is 12 residues. Germline V gives CDR1 SNHLY, CDR2 FYNNEI. V was trimmed by 8 bases and J by 2 bases, leaving 7 bases between them. The CDR3 DNA is TGTGCCAGCGGCGGGGGCAATCAGCCCCAGCATTTT. It encodes CASGGGNQPQHF.

This clone was seen more than once but under ten times. The chain links TRBV7-2 to TRBJ2-7; 7 bases fit TRBD2. Per the germline V gene, CDR1 is SGHTA and CDR2 is FQGNSA. J gave up 7 bases and V 0 bases, and 6 bases lay outside the gene matches. This CDR3 comprises 14 residues. CDR3 region: CASSLAFISGEQYF. In DNA, the CDR3 is TGTGCCAGCAGCTTAGCGTTTATTAGCGGGGAGCAGTACTTC.

The chain employs TRBV7-9 and TRBJ1-2; 8 nucleotides line up with TRBD1. Germline V gene data show CDR1 as SEHNR and CDR2 as FQNEAQ (reference sequence). V shed 5 bases, J shed 3 bases, and the junction held 5 bases outside the gene matches. This CDR3 has 14 amino acids. This chain's CDR3 is CASSTTGVDYGYTF. The CDR3 bases are TGTGCCAGCAGCACGACAGGGGTTGACTATGGCTACACCTTC.

This chain links TRBV30 with TRBJ2-7, with D perhaps being TRBD1 or TRBD2 (5 bases each). Trimming pared 3 bases from V and 2 bases from J, leaving 20 bases between. The germline gives CDR1 GTSNPN, CDR2 SVGIG (reference sequence). CDR3 length: 16 amino acids. The CDR3: CAWRGSRGAIPYEQYF. The CDR3, as DNA: TGTGCCTGGAGGGGGTCCCGGGGCGCGATCCCCTACGAGCAGTACTTC.

The gene calls are TRBV14 and TRBJ1-5, with D unresolved. From germline, CDR1 is SGHDN and CDR2 FVKESK. Trimming took 0 bases from V and 4 from J, leaving 4 bases between them. The CDR3 totals 13 residues. The CDR3 loop is CASSQDENQPQHF. In DNA, the CDR3 is TGTGCCAGCAGCCAAGATGAGAATCAGCCCCAGCATTTT.

This clone was seen a handful of times. The chain combines TRBV28 with TRBJ1-2, with 12 bases fitting TRBD1. Losses at the gene ends were 5 bases for V and 6 bases for J; bases not matched to a gene: 10. The germline V gene has CDR1 MDHEN and CDR2 SYDVKM. CDR3 length: 16 amino acids. This CDR3 is CASSPPQGQGAHGYTF. The DNA for the CDR3 is TGTGCCAGCAGTCCCCCCCAGGGACAGGGGGCGCATGGCTACACCTTC.

This clone has a handful of counts. The genes are TRBV7-9 and TRBJ2-3, with 10 bases lining up with TRBD2. Germline CDR1 and CDR2: SEHNR and FQNEAQ (reference sequence). Unmatched junction bases numbered 6, after V lost 4 bases and J lost 5 bases. The CDR3 is made up of 15 amino acids. CDR3 in DNA: TGTGCCAGCAGCTCCCAGCGGGGGGGCAGAGATACGCAGTATTTT. It translates to CASSSQRGGRDTQYF.

This clone was observed a handful of times. This chain links TRBV9 with TRBJ2-7, with D possibly TRBD1 on 5 matching bases. This CDR3 spans 13 amino acids. The germline V gene has CDR1 SGDLS and CDR2 YYNGEE. V was shortened by 3 bases and J by 3 bases, with 10 bases between the two germline ends. The CDR3, as DNA: TGTGCCAGCAGCGGAGACAGTCACTACGAGCAGTACTTC. The encoded protein is CASSGDSHYEQYF.

The V and J genes are TRBV10-3 and TRBJ2-2, with 7 bases lining up with TRBD1. Germline assignment: CDR1 ENHRY and CDR2 SYGVKD. J lost 3 bases, V lost 4 bases, and 2 bases had no gene match. The length of the CDR3 is 14 residues. CDR3 sequence: CAISATGDTGELFF. The CDR3 coding sequence is TGTGCCATCAGTGCAACAGGGGACACCGGGGAGCTGTTTTTT.

Only a few counts were recorded for this clone. The V and J genes are TRBV5-1 and TRBJ2-2; TRBD1 matches 7 bases. Germline CDR1 SGHRS, CDR2 YFSETQ. Germline trimming cut 4 bases from V and 2 bases from J; bases unmatched to any gene: 5. This CDR3 has 15 amino acids. The chain's CDR3 is CASSQDRVNTGELFF. CDR3 in DNA: TGCGCCAGCAGCCAAGACAGGGTTAACACCGGGGAGCTGTTTTTT. Variable domain in full (rest from reference TRBV5-1 and TRBJ2-2): KAGVTQTPRYLIKTRGQQVTLSCSPISGHRSVSWYQQTPGQGLQFLFEYFSETQRNKGNFPGRFSGRQFSNSRSEMNVSTLELGDSALYLCASSQDRVNTGELFFGEGSRLTVL.

As to this clone: The same CDR3 can be traced to other DNA sequences in this sample. The V and J genes are TRBV18 and TRBJ1-2; a weak D match, TRBD1 (5 bases). This CDR3 comprises 13 residues. The V end was cut by 2 bases, the J end by 2 bases, with 6 bases between. CDR1 and CDR2 from the germline V gene are KGHSH and LQKENI. The CDR3 coding sequence is TGTGCCAGCTCACCAGGGGACAACTATGGCTACACCTTC. Translating it yields CASSPGDNYGYTF.

The CDR3 DNA reads as TGTGCCACCGGGGCGGGCAGAACCTCTGGAAACACCATATATTTT. It specifies CATGAGRTSGNTIYF. The V and J genes are TRBV15 and TRBJ1-3; D might be TRBD1 (5 bases). The germline V gene has CDR1 LNHNV and CDR2 YYDKDF (reference sequence). V shed 8 bases and J shed 0 bases, with 14 bases lying between them. The CDR3 is made up of 15 amino acids. Full variable domain (rest looked up from reference TRBV15 and TRBJ1-3): DAMVIQNPRYQVTQFGKPVTLSCSQTLNHNVMYWYQQKSSQAPKLLFHYYDKDFNNEADTPDNFQSRRPNTSFCFLDIRSPGLGDTAMYLCATGAGRTSGNTIYFGEGSWLTVV.

The chain is built from TRBV28 and TRBJ1-1; D not resolved. The CDR3 is made up of 12 amino acids. With 0 bases removed from V and 5 bases from J, the gap between germline ends came to 4 bases. Per the germline V gene, CDR1 is MDHEN and CDR2 is SYDVKM. CDR3 nucleotide sequence: TGTGCCAGCAGTTTATGGGAGACTGAAGCTTTCTTT. Its translation is CASSLWETEAFF.

This chain joins TRBV27 and TRBJ2-7; D possibly corresponds to TRBD1 (6 bases). Trimming stripped 5 bases from V and 0 bases from J, with 11 bases between. The germline gives CDR1 MNHEY, CDR2 SMNVEV (reference sequence). The CDR3 is 14 amino acids. Here the CDR3 reads CASSIQGSSYEQYF. The CDR3 DNA is TGTGCCAGCAGTATACAGGGTTCCTCCTACGAGCAGTACTTC.

V and J are TRBV9 and TRBJ2-1, with D perhaps given as TRBD1 or TRBD2 (5 bases each). The CDR3 runs 16 residues. Trimming shortened V by 4 bases and J by 10 bases, and 24 bases separated the two germline ends. Germline V gives CDR1 SGDLS, CDR2 YYNGEE. In nucleotides, the CDR3 is TGTGCCAGCAGCTATGGATACGGGGCCCCCACATGGGAGCAGTTCTTC. It encodes CASSYGYGAPTWEQFF.

The chain couples TRBV30 to TRBJ2-7; 11 bases map to TRBD2. The CDR3 consists of 14 residues. Trimming at V came to 4 bases and at J to 4 bases, leaving 6 bases not matched to a gene. Germline V CDR1 and CDR2: GTSNPN, SVGIG (reference sequence). This chain's CDR3 is CAWTRLAGTYEQYF. Written as DNA, the CDR3 is TGTGCCTGGACTAGACTAGCGGGGACTTACGAGCAGTACTTC.

This chain joins TRBV28 and TRBJ1-4, with D unclear. The V and J ends lost 2 bases and 8 bases respectively, with 3 bases between them. Per germline, CDR1 MDHEN and CDR2 SYDVKM. The CDR3 has 11 residues. The DNA of the CDR3 is TGTGCCAGCAGTTTAGTAGAAAAACTGTTTTTT. Encoded protein: CASSLVEKLFF.

The chain employs TRBV11-1 and TRBJ1-1; no clear D gene. Germline V gene data show CDR1 as SGHAT and CDR2 as FQDESV (reference sequence). With 1 base removed from V and 1 base from J, the gap between germline ends came to 4 bases. The CDR3 runs to 13 residues. CDR3 DNA: TGTGCCAGCAGCTTAGACCGGAACACTGAAGCTTTCTTT. This codes for CASSLDRNTEAFF. Complete variable domain (other parts from reference TRBV11-1 and TRBJ1-1): EAEVAQSPRYKITEKSQAVAFWCDPISGHATLYWYRQILGQGPELLVQFQDESVVDDSQLPKDRFSAERLKGVDSTLKIQPAELGDSAMYLCASSLDRNTEAFFGQGTRLTVV.

This clone has more than one count but fewer than ten. The rearrangement uses TRBV7-9 and TRBJ1-1, with a tentative D call TRBD1 (6 bases). This CDR3 contains 13 residues. The germline CDR1 and CDR2 sequences are SEHNR and FQNEAQ (reference sequence). Trimming took off 2 bases at V and 7 bases at J, with 11 bases between the two ends. The CDR3 DNA is TGTGCCAGCAGCTTAAAGGGGACACATGAAGCTTTCTTT. As protein: CASSLKGTHEAFF.

This CDR3 is CAWHPMGQGNTGELFF. The CDR3 DNA reads as TGTGCCTGGCACCCCATGGGACAGGGGAACACCGGGGAGCTGTTTTTT. The rearrangement joins TRBV30 to TRBJ2-2; 9 nucleotides align to TRBD1. Looked up from germline, CDR1 is GTSNPN and CDR2 is SVGIG (reference sequence). The CDR3 covers 16 residues. V shed 5 bases and J 1 base; nucleotides not matched to a gene: 8.

This clone came up a few times. The genes are TRBV12-5 and TRBJ1-6, with unresolved D. V was pared by 6 bases and J by 6 bases, with 6 bases between. This CDR3 contains 12 residues. Germline loops: CDR1 LGHNT, CDR2 FRNRAP. The CDR3 protein is CASGTGNSPLHF. Written as DNA, the CDR3 is TGTGCTAGTGGAACTGGTAATTCACCCCTCCACTTT.

This clone was seen a few times. J is TRBJ1-1 and V is TRBV18; 10 bases are shared with TRBD1. Germline CDR1 reads KGHSH; CDR2 reads LQKENI. After removal of 3 bases from V and 3 bases from J, the junction contained 1 base not matched to a gene. The CDR3 has 14 residues. In DNA, the CDR3 is TGTGCCAGCTCACCGGGACAGGGGTACACTGAAGCTTTCTTT. This codes for CASSPGQGYTEAFF.